This T cell receptor beta chain derives from a study of T cell responses to AZD1222 COVID-19 vaccine. The protocol was immunoSEQ multiplex PCR, while the TCRdb copy is restricted to in-frame clones and leaves out a portion. Among 50,000 to 55,000 clones, about 91% were seen once, and the ten largest hold roughly 2.6%. Germline lookup yields CDR1 SGHNT and CDR2 YYREEE (reference sequence). This CDR3 has 15 residues. Pooling covered second doses at about 4 or about 12 weeks. Study findings and constraints: After two AZD1222 doses, spike-specific TCR breadth and depth rose versus day 0. Most donors were white British, females outnumbered males, and clonal diversity was possibly underestimated.

Only one count was recorded for this clone. Its antigen is not known. V usage is TRBV5-4 and J usage is TRBJ2-1, with 9 bases that match TRBD2. Specimen: peripheral blood, collected 28 days after the second AZD1222 dose. This clonotype originated in an adult who received the AZD1222 COVID-19 vaccine. This chain's CDR3 is CATKGAGGPVNEQFF. CDR3 nucleotide sequence: TGTGCAACAAAGGGGGCGGGAGGGCCGGTCAATGAGCAGTTCTTC.